This T cell receptor beta chain was recovered during a study of CXCR3-negative and CXCR3-positive naive CD8 T cells. Overall study findings and caveats: For memory CD8+ cells diversity was much lower, but both naive subsets had comparably high diversity. Naive cells that were CXCR3-positive had more hydrophobic TRB CDR3s (compared with CXCR3-negative naive cells). CXCR3 levels fell partly with cryopreservation; most assays relied on fresh PBMCs. Naive CXCR3-negative and CXCR3-positive cells had similar TRBV-TRBJ usage; memory differed.

Germline assignment: CDR1 SGHDN and CDR2 FVKESK. The CDR3 totals 16 residues. With regard to this clonotype: No antigen is known for it.

Each TRB cDNA library was prepared by 5' RACE (with UMI labels). With the 5' RACE reads reprocessed, TCRdb shows one record per CDR3 protein and no DNA. Here the sample table reports about 6,700 distinct CDR3 sequences. The source is a human donor in good health. Some clones in this sample may be carry-over from other donors' samples. Sequencing was performed on naive CXCR3- CD8+ T cells from blood. The subset was: CD45RO-CCR7+CD27+CD95- naive CD8+ T cells lacking CXCR3 (TNR3-). This chain joins TRBV14 and TRBJ2-2; TCRdb names TRBD2, which stays unverified in the absence of DNA. The CDR3 sequence is CASSQEREWNTGELFF.